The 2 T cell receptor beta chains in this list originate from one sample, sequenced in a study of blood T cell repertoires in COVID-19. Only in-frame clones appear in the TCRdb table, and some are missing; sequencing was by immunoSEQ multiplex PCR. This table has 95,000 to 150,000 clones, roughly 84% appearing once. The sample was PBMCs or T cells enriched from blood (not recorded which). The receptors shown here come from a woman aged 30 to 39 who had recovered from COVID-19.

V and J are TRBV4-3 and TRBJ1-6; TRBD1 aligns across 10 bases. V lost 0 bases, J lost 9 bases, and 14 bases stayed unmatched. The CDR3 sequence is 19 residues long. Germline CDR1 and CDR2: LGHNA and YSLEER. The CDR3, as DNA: TGCGCCAGCAGCCAAGATGCCCATGGGGGGGACAGGGGTAGTTCACCCCTCCACTTT. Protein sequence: CASSQDAHGGDRGSSPLHF.

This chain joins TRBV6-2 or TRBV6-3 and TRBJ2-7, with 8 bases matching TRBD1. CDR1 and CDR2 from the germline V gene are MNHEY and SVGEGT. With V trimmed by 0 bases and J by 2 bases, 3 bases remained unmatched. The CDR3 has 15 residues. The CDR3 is CASSYSTDRAYEQYF. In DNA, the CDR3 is TGTGCCAGCAGTTACTCGACGGACAGGGCCTACGAGCAGTACTTC.